The present T cell receptor (beta chain) was sequenced within a study of siplizumab effects on memory and regulatory T cells. Findings and caveats of the study: Apparently key alloresponse contributors, naive T cells also seemed more diverse than memory cells. In roughly 80-97% of proliferating CD4+ or CD8+ clones, a naive or memory phenotype could not be assigned. Proof of suppressive function in proliferating Tregs from siplizumab cultures was not established.

Germline loops: CDR1 SGDLS, CDR2 YYNGEE. This CDR3 spans 16 amino acids. Trimming cost V 3 bases and J 4 bases; bases outside gene matches: 9. Each sample had around 9.1 x 10^4 TCR templates assayed. The protocol was immunoSEQ multiplex PCR, while the TCRdb copy is restricted to in-frame clones and leaves out a portion. This repertoire shows approximately 100,000 clones, around 90% found once; its top ten account for 9.5% to 15%. In the case of this clone: Its antigen remains unidentified.

This clonotype was sampled from a human donor in good health. This rearrangement joins TRBV9 to TRBJ2-3; 9 bases fit TRBD1. The sequenced sample consisted of non-Treg CD4+ T cells sorted from blood. CDR3 protein: CASSGGQGLNSDTQYF. CDR3 bases: TGTGCCAGCAGCGGGGGACAGGGACTTAACTCAGATACGCAGTATTTT.